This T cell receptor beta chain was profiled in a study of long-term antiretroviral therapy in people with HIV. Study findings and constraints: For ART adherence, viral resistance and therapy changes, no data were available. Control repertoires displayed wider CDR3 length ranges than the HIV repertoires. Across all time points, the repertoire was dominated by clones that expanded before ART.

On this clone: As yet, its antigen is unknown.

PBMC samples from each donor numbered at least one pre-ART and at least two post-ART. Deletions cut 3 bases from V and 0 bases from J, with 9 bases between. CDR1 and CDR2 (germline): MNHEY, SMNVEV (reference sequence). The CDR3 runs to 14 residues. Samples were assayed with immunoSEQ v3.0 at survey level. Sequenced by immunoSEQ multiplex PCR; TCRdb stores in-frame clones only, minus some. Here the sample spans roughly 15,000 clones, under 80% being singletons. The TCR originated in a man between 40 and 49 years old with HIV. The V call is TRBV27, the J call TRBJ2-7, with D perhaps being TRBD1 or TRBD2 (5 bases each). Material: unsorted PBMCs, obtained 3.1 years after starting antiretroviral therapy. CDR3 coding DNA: TGTGCCAGCAGTTTCCGGGACGGCTCCTACGAGCAGTACTTC. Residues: CASSFRDGSYEQYF.